The T cell receptor (beta chain) described here comes from a study of shared clonotypes between healthy human individuals. Every subset's genomic DNA went evenly onto several immunoSEQ plates. Method: immunoSEQ multiplex PCR; TCRdb's copy keeps in-frame clones and lacks some. The sample has around 1,900,000 clones, roughly 93% seen once. The table lists this clone with a count of one. The antigen remains undetermined. This CDR3 has 15 amino acids. The germline V gene encodes CDR1 MDHEN and CDR2 SYDVKM. With V trimmed by 2 bases and J by 8 bases, 4 bases remained unmatched. Study results and limitations: Clonotypes that were shared across a few donors made up 4.5% to 5% of naive CD4 clonotypes.

CD45RO-negative cells were positively selected for CCR7, leaving out terminally differentiated effector memory CD45RA+ cells. Donors were healthy HIV-negative adults without recent acute infections or vaccinations. Every one of the donors was a Caucasian adult that lived in Nashville, Tennessee. The chain links TRBV28 to TRBJ2-1; 12 positions agree with TRBD2. The sequenced material came from naive CD8+ T cells from PBMCs. The sequence was collected from a young man in good health. Some clones in this sample may be carry-over from other donors' samples. The DNA for the CDR3 is TGTGCCAGCAGTTTAACTAGCGGGAGGATCCATGAGCAGTTCTTC. It encodes CASSLTSGRIHEQFF.